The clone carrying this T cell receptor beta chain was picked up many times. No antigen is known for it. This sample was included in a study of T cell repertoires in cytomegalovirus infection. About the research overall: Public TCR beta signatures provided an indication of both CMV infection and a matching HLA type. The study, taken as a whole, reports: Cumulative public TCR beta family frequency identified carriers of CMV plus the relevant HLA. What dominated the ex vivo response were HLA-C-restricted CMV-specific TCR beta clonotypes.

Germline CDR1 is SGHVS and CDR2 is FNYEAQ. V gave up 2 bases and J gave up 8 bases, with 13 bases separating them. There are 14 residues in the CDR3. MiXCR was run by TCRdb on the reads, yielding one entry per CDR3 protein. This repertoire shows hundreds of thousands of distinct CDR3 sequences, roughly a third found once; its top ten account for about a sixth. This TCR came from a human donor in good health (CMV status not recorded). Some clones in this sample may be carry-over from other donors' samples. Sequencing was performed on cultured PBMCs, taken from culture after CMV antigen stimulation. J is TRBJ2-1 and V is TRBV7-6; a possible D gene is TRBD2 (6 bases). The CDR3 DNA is TGTGCCAGCAGCTTAATGCTAGCTAGCGATGAGCAGTTCTTC. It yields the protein CASSLMLASDEQFF.